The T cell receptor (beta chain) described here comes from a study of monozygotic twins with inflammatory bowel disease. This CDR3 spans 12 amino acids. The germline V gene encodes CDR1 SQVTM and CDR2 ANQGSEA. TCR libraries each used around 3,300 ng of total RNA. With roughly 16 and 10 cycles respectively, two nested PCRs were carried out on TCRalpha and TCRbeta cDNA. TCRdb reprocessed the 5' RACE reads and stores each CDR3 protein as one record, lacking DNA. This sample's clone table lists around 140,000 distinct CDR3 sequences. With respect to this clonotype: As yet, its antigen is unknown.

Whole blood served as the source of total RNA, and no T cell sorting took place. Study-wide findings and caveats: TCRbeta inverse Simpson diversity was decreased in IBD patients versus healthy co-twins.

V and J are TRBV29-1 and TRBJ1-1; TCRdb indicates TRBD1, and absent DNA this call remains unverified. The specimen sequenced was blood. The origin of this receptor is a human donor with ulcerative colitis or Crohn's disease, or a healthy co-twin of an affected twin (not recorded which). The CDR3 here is CSARQGGTEAFF.